This section outlines one T cell receptor beta chain sequence together with its context. Time point of the sample: baseline, week 1 (first vaccination visit). Treatment defined: pre-vaccination baseline after standard-of-care therapy. Donors had new WHO grade 3 or 4 IDH1-mutant, ATRX-lost astrocytomas. This specimen comes from a study of a mutant IDH1 vaccine in newly diagnosed glioma. Study at large: Treated patients were roughly 60% male, approximately 38% female, mean age about 41 years. Earlier treatment was radiotherapy, temozolomide, or both, with most getting both.

This CDR3 has 14 amino acids. With 3 bases removed from V and 10 bases from J, the gap between germline ends came to 16 bases. Germline CDR1 is MDHEN and CDR2 is SYDVKM. The method was immunoSEQ multiplex PCR; TCRdb's version includes in-frame clones alone and lacks a portion of them. The sample yields 80,000 to 100,000 clones, just under 80% seen once. This specimen consisted of PBMCs, obtained from a glioma patient treated with radiotherapy, temozolomide or both. The V and J genes are TRBV28 and TRBJ2-1, with D unresolved. The clonotype originates from a man aged 40-49 years with glioma. The CDR3 nucleotides are TGTGCCAGCAGTTTCTCTGTAGAGGTAGAGGAGCAGTTCTTC. Its protein product is CASSFSVEVEEQFF.